Each of the 25 T cell receptor beta chains below was sequenced from the same sample in a study of T cell clonotyping in hematopoietic cell transplantation. The table came from immunoSEQ multiplex PCR; TCRdb's copy has only in-frame clones and leaves some out. The table records 8,500 to 14,000 clones, roughly nine tenths of them present only once. Time point given: recipient sample about 28 days before transplant, after cytoreduction. Source: peripheral blood mononuclear cells, taken before stem cell transplant. These receptors were obtained from a woman between 40 and 50 years old with acute myeloid leukemia. Some clones in this sample may be carry-over from other donors' samples.

J is TRBJ1-4 and V is TRBV10-1; D is unresolved. Germline V gene data show CDR1 as WNHNN and CDR2 as SYGVQD (reference sequence). Trimming left V 2 bases short and J 8 bases short, with 6 bases between. This CDR3 has 12 residues. CDR3 coding DNA: TGCGCCAGCAGTGAGAGAGGGGAAAAACTGTTTTTT. Amino acids: CASSERGEKLFF.

The chain couples TRBV7-9 to TRBJ2-7; no clear D. Germline CDR1 and CDR2: SEHNR and FQNEAQ (reference sequence). Trimming removed 5 bases at V and 3 bases at J, with 17 bases between. The CDR3 runs 15 residues. CDR3 region: CASSPISSRNYEQYF. The CDR3 bases are TGTGCCAGCAGCCCGATTAGCAGTCGAAACTACGAGCAGTACTTC.

V and J are TRBV11-2 and TRBJ2-1, with 8 bases that match TRBD2. The CDR3 loop spans 13 amino acids. Germline CDR1 is SGHAT and CDR2 is FQNNGV. The V segment lost 2 bases and the J segment 9 bases; nucleotides outside the gene matches: 3. CDR3 sequence: CASSLKAGVEQFF. The CDR3 bases are TGTGCCAGCAGCTTAAAAGCGGGAGTTGAGCAGTTCTTC.

The chain uses TRBV5-6 and TRBJ1-1; 7 bases are a match to TRBD1. J lost 1 base, V lost 4 bases, and 10 bases had no gene match. CDR1 is SGHDT, CDR2 YYEEEE, per germline. CDR3 length: 16 amino acids. In DNA, the CDR3 is TGTGCCAGCAGCGCGTACACAGGGGTCAGGAACACTGAAGCTTTCTTT. It specifies CASSAYTGVRNTEAFF.

The chain links TRBV29-1 to TRBJ1-1, with a tentative D call TRBD1 (6 bases). Trimming shortened V by 7 bases and J by 4 bases, and 13 bases separated the two germline ends. The germline V gene encodes CDR1 SQVTM and CDR2 ANQGSEA. The CDR3 runs 12 residues. The CDR3 loop is CSARGGVTEAFF. The CDR3 coding sequence is TGCAGCGCCCGAGGGGGGGTCACTGAAGCTTTCTTT.

The rearrangement links TRBV5-5 to TRBJ2-5; D may be TRBD2 (5 bases). V shed 0 bases and J shed 3 bases, with 18 bases lying between them. The germline V gene has CDR1 SGHKS and CDR2 YYEKEE (reference sequence). The CDR3 extends over 17 amino acids. Written as DNA, the CDR3 is TGTGCCAGCAGCTTGGAAGGACCGGGGTTTATAGAAGAGACCCAGTACTTC. This sequence encodes CASSLEGPGFIEETQYF.

This sequence joins TRBV18 and TRBJ2-3; 12 positions match TRBD2. CDR1 and CDR2 from the germline V gene are KGHSH and LQKENI. CDR3 size: 16 residues. The V segment lost 5 bases and the J segment 5 bases; nucleotides outside the gene matches: 8. CDR3 nucleotides: TGTGCCAGCTCATCTCCGACTAGCGGGAGTTTAGATACGCAGTATTTT. It encodes CASSSPTSGSLDTQYF.

The chain joins TRBV4-2 to TRBJ2-1, with 9 bases lining up with TRBD2. CDR1 is LGHNA, CDR2 YNFKEQ, per germline. The CDR3 is 12 amino acids. V was clipped by 0 bases and J by 13 bases; unmatched bases: 1. CDR3 sequence reads: CASSQEGTSQFF. As DNA, the CDR3 is TGTGCCAGCAGCCAAGAAGGGACTAGCCAGTTCTTC.

The chain combines TRBV6-1 with TRBJ1-2; 7 bases are a match to TRBD1. CDR1 and CDR2 (germline): MNHNS, SASEGT. The J segment lost 5 bases and the V segment lost 0 bases, leaving 6 bases of the junction unmatched. This CDR3 is 15 amino acids long. CDR3 DNA sequence: TGTGCCAGCAGTGAAGCGAACAGGGGTGGGTATGGCTACACCTTC. Amino acids: CASSEANRGGYGYTF.

The rearrangement joins TRBV30 to TRBJ2-1; D tentatively reads TRBD1 or TRBD2 (6 bases each). Germline CDR1 GTSNPN, CDR2 SVGIG (reference sequence). V was trimmed by 2 bases and J by 8 bases, leaving 13 bases between them. The CDR3 runs 13 residues. The CDR3 protein is CAWSPQGLDEQFF. The CDR3 coding sequence is TGTGCCTGGAGTCCACAGGGACTGGATGAGCAGTTCTTC.

The chain joins TRBV30 to TRBJ2-7; D unclear. Deletions cut 4 bases from V and 0 bases from J, with 13 bases between. Germline-derived CDR1 and CDR2 are GTSNPN and SVGIG (reference sequence). The CDR3 totals 14 residues. Written as DNA, the CDR3 is TGTGCCTGGATCGATGGTCGGAGCTCCTACGAGCAGTACTTC. This encodes CAWIDGRSSYEQYF.

The chain uses TRBV11-2 and TRBJ2-7, with 7 bases aligning to TRBD2. The CDR3 is 15 amino acids. CDR1 and CDR2 from the germline V gene are SGHAT and FQNNGV. J was trimmed by 1 base and V by 1 base; bases with no gene match: 4. CDR3 region: CASSLVGGSSYEQYF. The CDR3 DNA is TGTGCCAGCAGCTTAGTGGGCGGGAGTTCCTACGAGCAGTACTTC. Filled out from reference TRBV11-2 and TRBJ2-7, the complete variable domain reads EAGVAQSPRYKIIEKRQSVAFWCNPISGHATLYWYQQILGQGPKLLIQFQNNGVVDDSQLPKDRFSAERLKGVDSTLKIQPAKLEDSAVYLCASSLVGGSSYEQYFGPGTRLTVT.

The rearrangement uses TRBV7-2 and TRBJ1-2; TRBD1 might be the D (6 bases). The V end lost 4 bases, the J end lost 8 bases, and 14 bases lay between the germline ends. The V gene's germline CDR1 is SGHTA and CDR2 FQGNSA. This CDR3 contains 13 residues. The CDR3 DNA is TGTGCCAGCAGCTCTTCACAGGGTGGAGGCTACACCTTC. Translating gives CASSSSQGGGYTF.

The chain recombines TRBV10-2 with TRBJ1-1; 7 bases match TRBD1. V lost 8 bases and J lost 3; bases outside the gene matches: 9. The length of the CDR3 is 14 residues. The germline gives CDR1 WSHSY, CDR2 SAAADI. CDR3 sequence (DNA): TGCGCCAGCCGATCGAGACAGGGCGACACTGAAGCTTTCTTT. The encoded protein is CASRSRQGDTEAFF.

This chain uses TRBV7-9 with TRBJ2-7, with 7 bases matching TRBD2. The germline V gene encodes CDR1 SEHNR and CDR2 FQNEAQ (reference sequence). Trimming took 8 bases from V and 0 from J; bases not matched to a gene: 13. The CDR3 length is 16 residues. The CDR3 region is CASSQSRGVSSYEQYF. DNA for the CDR3: TGTGCCAGCTCCCAATCCCGGGGGGTGTCCTCCTACGAGCAGTACTTC.

The chain employs TRBV9 and TRBJ2-1; no clear D. Germline assignment: CDR1 SGDLS and CDR2 YYNGEE. Trimming removed 0 bases from V and 0 bases from J, with 10 bases in between. This CDR3 is 16 amino acids long. In DNA form, the CDR3 reads TGTGCCAGCAGCGTAGACGGGTATAGCTCCTACAATGAGCAGTTCTTC. Its translation: CASSVDGYSSYNEQFF.

The V gene is TRBV2, the J gene TRBJ2-7; 7 bases agree with TRBD2. J gave up 3 bases and V 5 bases, and 13 bases lay outside the gene matches. Germline V CDR1 and CDR2: SNHLY, FYNNEI. This CDR3 spans 16 amino acids. The CDR3 DNA is TGTGCCAGCAGTTACATCGGGCCTAGCGGTAACTACGAGCAGTACTTC. Its translation is CASSYIGPSGNYEQYF.

The chain links TRBV7-6 to TRBJ1-1; D unclear. V was pared by 5 bases and J by 4 bases, with 8 bases between. Germline CDR1 reads SGHVS; CDR2 reads FNYEAQ. The length of the CDR3 is 12 residues. CDR3 residues: CASSPVRTEAFF. CDR3 coding DNA: TGTGCCAGCAGCCCCGTACGCACTGAAGCTTTCTTT. Full variable domain (remainder filled in from reference TRBV7-6 and TRBJ1-1): GAGVSQSPRYKVTKRGQDVALRCDPISGHVSLYWYRQALGQGPEFLTYFNYEAQQDKSGLPNDRFSAERPEGSISTLTIQRTEQRDSAMYRCASSPVRTEAFFGQGTRLTVV.

The chain recombines TRBV4-1 with TRBJ1-5; weak D call: TRBD1 (5 bases). CDR1 is MGHRA, CDR2 YSYEKL, per germline. The CDR3 contains 15 residues. V shed 9 bases and J shed 3 bases, with 18 bases lying between them. CDR3 in DNA: TGCGCCAGTAAACTCCGGGACTTGGTCAATCAGCCCCAGCATTTT. Translating gives CASKLRDLVNQPQHF.

This chain uses TRBV11-1 with TRBJ2-1; D may be TRBD1 or TRBD2 (5 bases each). Germline V gene lookup returns CDR1 SGHAT and CDR2 FQDESV (reference sequence). The V end was cut by 2 bases, the J end by 0 bases, with 17 bases between. The CDR3 spans 18 residues. The CDR3 reads CASSLYPGTSSSYNEQFF. The DNA for the CDR3 is TGTGCCAGCAGCTTATACCCAGGGACGTCGAGCTCCTACAATGAGCAGTTCTTC.

DNA of the CDR3: TGCGCCACTTCGATGGGGGGAGATCTCTTGGGAAACACCATATATTTT. Protein: CATSMGGDLLGNTIYF. This chain uses TRBV5-1 with TRBJ1-3; a weak D match, TRBD1 (5 bases). CDR1 and CDR2 (germline): SGHRS, YFSETQ. The CDR3 spans 16 residues. V lost 9 bases, J lost 4 bases, and 23 bases lay in between. Together with reference TRBV5-1 and TRBJ1-3, the CDR3 gives the full variable domain: KAGVTQTPRYLIKTRGQQVTLSCSPISGHRSVSWYQQTPGQGLQFLFEYFSETQRNKGNFPGRFSGRQFSNSRSEMNVSTLELGDSALYLCATSMGGDLLGNTIYFGEGSWLTVV.

V is TRBV7-9 and J is TRBJ2-5, with 7 positions matching TRBD2. The trim removed 1 base at V and 2 bases at J, leaving 7 bases unmatched. CDR1 is SEHNR and CDR2 is FQNEAQ in the germline V gene (reference sequence). The CDR3 is made up of 16 amino acids. The chain's CDR3 is CASSLELASGQETQYF. CDR3 coding DNA: TGTGCCAGCAGCTTAGAATTGGCTAGCGGACAAGAGACCCAGTACTTC.

This chain connects TRBV19 to TRBJ1-2; possibly TRBD1 for D (5 bases). Germline CDR1 and CDR2: LNHDA and SQIVND (reference sequence). V lost 0 bases, J lost 4 bases, and 18 bases lay in between. The CDR3 length is 17 residues. The CDR3 reads CASSIDLPTGRSYGYTF. The CDR3 DNA follows: TGTGCCAGTAGTATAGATCTTCCGACGGGACGGAGCTATGGCTACACCTTC.

The rearrangement joins TRBV7-2 to TRBJ1-2, with TRBD1 identical over 10 bases. The CDR3 length is 16 residues. CDR1 is SGHTA and CDR2 is FQGNSA in the germline V gene. The junction had 5 bases not matched to a gene; V was cut back by 0 bases and J by 4 bases. In DNA form, the CDR3 reads TGTGCCAGCAGCTTAGCAGGGACAGGGGTCAGCTATGGCTACACCTTC. Translating it yields CASSLAGTGVSYGYTF.

As DNA, the CDR3 is TGTGCCAGCAGTGACTCCAAGCGGGAGAGGCAAGAGACCCAGTACTTC. Translation gives CASSDSKRERQETQYF. The rearrangement links TRBV6-4 to TRBJ2-5, with 8 positions matching TRBD2. The CDR3 extends over 16 amino acids. The germline CDR1 and CDR2 sequences are MRHNA and SNTAGT. Unmatched junction bases numbered 5, after V lost 0 bases and J lost 2 bases.